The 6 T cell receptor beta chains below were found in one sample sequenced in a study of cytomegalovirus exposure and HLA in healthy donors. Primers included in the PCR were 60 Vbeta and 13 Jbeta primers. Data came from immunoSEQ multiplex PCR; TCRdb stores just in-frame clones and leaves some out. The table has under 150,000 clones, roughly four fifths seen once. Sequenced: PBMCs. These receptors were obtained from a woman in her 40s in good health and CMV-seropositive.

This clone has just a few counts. This chain's CDR3 is CASSPTRGNEQFF. The CDR3 bases are TGTGCCAGCAGCCCCACACGGGGGAATGAGCAGTTCTTC. This chain links TRBV5-4 with TRBJ2-1; perhaps TRBD2 as D (6 bases). This CDR3 is 13 amino acids long. Germline V gene lookup returns CDR1 SGHNT and CDR2 YYREEE (reference sequence). The V end lost 4 bases, the J end lost 7 bases, and 12 bases lay between the germline ends.

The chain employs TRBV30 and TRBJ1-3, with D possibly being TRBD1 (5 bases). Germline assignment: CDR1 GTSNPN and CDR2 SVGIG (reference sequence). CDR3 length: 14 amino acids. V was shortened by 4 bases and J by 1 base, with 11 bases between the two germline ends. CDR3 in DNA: TGTGCCTGGATGAGGCGGGGGTCTGGAAACACCATATATTTT. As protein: CAWMRRGSGNTIYF.

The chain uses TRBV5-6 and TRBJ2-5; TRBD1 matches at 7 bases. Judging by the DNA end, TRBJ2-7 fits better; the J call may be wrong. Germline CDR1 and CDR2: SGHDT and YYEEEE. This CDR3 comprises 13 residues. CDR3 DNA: TGTGCCAGCAGCTCGACAGGGTGGGACGAGCAGTACTTC. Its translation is CASSSTGWDEQYF.

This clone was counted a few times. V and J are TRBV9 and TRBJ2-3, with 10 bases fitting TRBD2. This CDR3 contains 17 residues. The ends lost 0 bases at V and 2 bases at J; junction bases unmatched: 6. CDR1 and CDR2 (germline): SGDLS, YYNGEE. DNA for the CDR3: TGTGCCAGCAGCGTAGGAGTACTAGCGGGGCTCACAGATACGCAGTATTTT. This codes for CASSVGVLAGLTDTQYF.

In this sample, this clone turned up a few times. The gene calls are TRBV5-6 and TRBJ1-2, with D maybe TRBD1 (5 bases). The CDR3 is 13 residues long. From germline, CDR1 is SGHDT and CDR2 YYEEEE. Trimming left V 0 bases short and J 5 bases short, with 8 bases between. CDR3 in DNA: TGTGCCAGCAGCTTGGATCCAGGGTATGGCTACACCTTC. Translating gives CASSLDPGYGYTF.

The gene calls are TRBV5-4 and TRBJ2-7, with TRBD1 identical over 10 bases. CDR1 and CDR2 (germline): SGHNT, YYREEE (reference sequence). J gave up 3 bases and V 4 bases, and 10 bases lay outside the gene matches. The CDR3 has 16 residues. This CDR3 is CASSQTGTGVHYEQYF. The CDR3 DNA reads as TGTGCCAGCAGCCAGACGGGGACAGGGGTACACTACGAGCAGTACTTC. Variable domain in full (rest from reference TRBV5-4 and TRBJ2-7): ETGVTQSPTHLIKTRGQQVTLRCSSQSGHNTVSWYQQALGQGPQFIFQYYREEENGRGNFPPRFSGLQFPNYSSELNVNALELDDSALYLCASSQTGTGVHYEQYFGPGTRLTVT.